These T cell receptor beta chains were read from a single sample in a study of CD8 T cells in ankylosing spondylitis. TCRdb recomputed calls from the 5' RACE reads with MiXCR, one row per CDR3 protein. The repertoire holds under 850,000 distinct CDR3 sequences, with over 15% as singletons. The sequencing sample was made of blood, either unsorted or a sorted T cell fraction (not recorded which). These receptors all come from a male donor with ankylosing spondylitis. The conserved cysteine and the conserved F or W are not part of the CDR3 here.

J: TRBJ2-7
V: TRBV20-1
CDR3: SAREVIPDRETLYYEQY

J: TRBJ1-3
V: TRBV7-9
CDR3: ASSGTGSGNTIY

J: TRBJ1-4
V: TRBV27
CDR3: ASSLFGTKGEKLF

J: TRBJ2-3
V: TRBV5-1
CDR3: ASSDPGGTQY

J: TRBJ2-3
V: TRBV5-5
CDR3: ASSFDTSGGAIDTQY

J: TRBJ1-4
V: TRBV7-9
CDR3: ASSLAGVEGKLF

J: TRBJ1-1
V: TRBV5-5
CDR3: ASSLEVQGTEAF

J: TRBJ2-3
V: TRBV6-5
CDR3: ASSYWVSGGAGDTQY

J: TRBJ2-5
V: TRBV5-1
CDR3: ASSKTRETQY

J: TRBJ2-7
V: TRBV10-2
CDR3: ASSPSWTEQY

J: TRBJ2-1
V: TRBV9
CDR3: ASSVLAAGGDEQF

J: TRBJ2-2
V: TRBV5-6
CDR3: ASSPPSGGRAGELF

J: TRBJ2-5
V: TRBV5-1
CDR3: ASSLTGLAGGVSETQY

J: TRBJ2-1
V: TRBV6-2/TRBV6-3
CDR3: ASSSQGGHYNEQF

J: TRBJ1-1
V: TRBV5-1
CDR3: ASSLERVPNTEAF

J: TRBJ2-7
V: TRBV27
CDR3: ASSTDRDRGEQY

J: TRBJ2-5
V: TRBV12-3/TRBV12-4
CDR3: ASSFGPEETQY

J: TRBJ2-7
V: TRBV7-9
CDR3: ASSLLPSGFGEQY

J: TRBJ2-1
V: TRBV4-2
CDR3: ASSQDMAGDGFNEQF

J: TRBJ2-7
V: TRBV29-1
CDR3: SVGTSRSYEQY

J: TRBJ1-4
V: TRBV6-5
CDR3: ASSYSGWAGEKLF

J: TRBJ2-5
V: TRBV3-1
CDR3: ASSQVLAGDPQETQY

J: TRBJ2-1
V: TRBV3-1
CDR3: ASSQDWPAEQF

J: TRBJ1-1
V: TRBV6-6
CDR3: ASSYGDGGEAF

J: TRBJ1-2
V: TRBV12-3/TRBV12-4
CDR3: ASSSTGTAKNYGYT

J: TRBJ2-3
V: TRBV20-1
CDR3: SASASVIDTQY

J: TRBJ2-3
V: TRBV2
CDR3: ASSTTGGPTDTQY

J: TRBJ1-2
V: TRBV20-1
CDR3: SAPGTGN

J: TRBJ2-1
V: TRBV20-1
CDR3: SATDYDNEQF

J: TRBJ2-2
V: TRBV4-1
CDR3: ASSQTEGVGELF

J: TRBJ2-7
V: TRBV25-1
CDR3: ASSGQTSSYEQY

J: TRBJ2-1
V: TRBV30
CDR3: AWSVRYNEQF

J: TRBJ2-1
V: TRBV12-3/TRBV12-4
CDR3: ASSLGMYNEQF

J: TRBJ2-7
V: TRBV5-6
CDR3: ASSYDIARSYEQY

J: TRBJ1-2
V: TRBV20-1
CDR3: SARRQYGYT

J: TRBJ1-5
V: TRBV4-3
CDR3: ASSARQGGDQPQH

J: TRBJ2-2
V: TRBV21-1
CDR3: ASSARLAGDTGELF

J: TRBJ2-7
V: TRBV12-3/TRBV12-4
CDR3: ASTRGDITYEQY

J: TRBJ1-5
V: TRBV29-1
CDR3: SVAGGSNQPQH

J: TRBJ1-3
V: TRBV29-1
CDR3: SVEDQGRLGNTIY

J: TRBJ2-1
V: TRBV6-4
CDR3: ASSDSGLSGDEQF

J: TRBJ2-7
V: TRBV12-3/TRBV12-4
CDR3: ASRLSISSYEQY

J: TRBJ1-2
V: TRBV12-3/TRBV12-4
CDR3: ASSLENRGDYGYT

J: TRBJ1-3
V: TRBV28
CDR3: ASSFRRALSGNTIY

J: TRBJ2-1
V: TRBV20-1
CDR3: SARKTGTSGGLGSYNEQF

J: TRBJ2-1
V: TRBV7-9
CDR3: ASSSPIGSYNEQF

J: TRBJ2-4
V: TRBV7-9
CDR3: ASSLDGRTINIQY

J: TRBJ1-1
V: TRBV29-1
CDR3: SVEEQGKTEAF